The rows below give T cell receptor beta chains drawn from one sample of a study of T-cell memory formation after mild COVID-19. MiXCR, run by TCRdb on the 5' RACE reads, gives a single entry per CDR3 protein. The sample records hundreds of thousands of distinct CDR3 sequences, 15% to 25% being singletons. Sequencing was performed on PBMCs or a T cell subset sorted from them (not recorded which). The receptor source for this set is an adult woman who had mild COVID-19 (a few samples of this study predate the infection). Cell type and time point are not known. The CDR3 runs from the conserved cysteine through the conserved F or W. The D gene is left open where the match is weak. Some rows have no size entry. The others give once, few or many, or a class for an expanded clone.

J: TRBJ1-1; size: few; D: -; V: TRBV6-2/TRBV6-3; CDR3: CASSAIVAGDRNTEAFF; DNA: TGTGCCAGCAGTGCCATTGTGGCGGGTGATAGAAACACTGAAGCTTTCTTT
J: TRBJ1-5; size: few; D: TRBD1; V: TRBV19; CDR3: CASSPTGDQPQHF; DNA: TGTGCCAGTAGTCCCACAGGGGACCAGCCCCAGCATTTT
J: TRBJ2-7; size: -; D: TRBD1; V: TRBV30; CDR3: CAWSTRDSYEQYF; DNA: TGTGCCTGGAGTACCCGGGACAGCTACGAGCAGTACTTC
J: TRBJ1-5; size: few; D: -; V: TRBV4-1; CDR3: CASSPSGRVNQPQHF; DNA: TGCGCCAGCAGCCCCTCTGGCAGGGTCAATCAGCCCCAGCATTTT
J: TRBJ1-1; size: -; D: -; V: TRBV5-1; CDR3: CASSLFQGFERLTEAFF; DNA: TGCGCCAGCAGCTTGTTCCAGGGGTTTGAGAGGTTAACTGAAGCTTTCTTT
J: TRBJ2-7; size: -; D: -; V: TRBV7-6; CDR3: CASSLEVGAYEQYF; DNA: TGTGCCAGCAGCTTAGAGGTGGGGGCCTACGAGCAGTACTTC
J: TRBJ1-2; size: few; D: -; V: TRBV7-9; CDR3: CASQNSRVSGYTF; DNA: TGTGCCAGCCAGAACAGTAGGGTTAGTGGCTACACCTTC
J: TRBJ2-5; size: few; D: TRBD2; V: TRBV12-3/TRBV12-4; CDR3: CANGGTSGLQETQYF; DNA: TGTGCCAACGGGGGGACTAGCGGCCTCCAAGAGACCCAGTACTTC
J: TRBJ1-2; size: -; D: TRBD1; V: TRBV7-2; CDR3: CASSSHGQGAPYGYTF; DNA: TGTGCCAGCAGCTCCCACGGACAGGGGGCTCCCTATGGCTACACCTTC
J: TRBJ2-4; size: -; D: TRBD1; V: TRBV7-9; CDR3: CASSLSPLQGGWKNIQYF; DNA: TGTGCCAGCAGCTTATCCCCCTTACAGGGGGGTTGGAAAAACATTCAGTACTTC
J: TRBJ2-4; size: -; D: -; V: TRBV12-3/TRBV12-4; CDR3: CASSTGLTAKNIQYF; DNA: TGTGCCAGCAGTACGGGACTCACAGCCAAAAACATTCAGTACTTC
J: TRBJ2-1; size: few; D: -; V: TRBV19; CDR3: CASSLRGGYEQFF; DNA: TGTGCCAGTAGTCTCAGGGGGGGCTATGAGCAGTTCTTC
J: TRBJ2-1; size: few; D: TRBD2; V: TRBV20-1; CDR3: CSARDFLAGGYNEQFF; DNA: TGCAGTGCTAGAGATTTCCTAGCGGGAGGTTACAATGAGCAGTTCTTC
J: TRBJ2-7; size: -; D: -; V: TRBV20-1; CDR3: CSARAGEPYEQYF; DNA: TGCAGTGCTAGAGCGGGAGAGCCCTACGAGCAGTACTTC
J: TRBJ2-5; size: many; D: -; V: TRBV4-3; CDR3: CASSQDLRGQETQYF; DNA: TGCGCCAGCAGCCAAGATCTGAGAGGGCAAGAGACCCAGTACTTC
J: TRBJ1-2; size: -; D: -; V: TRBV11-2; CDR3: CASSLSGRGGYTF; DNA: TGTGCCAGCAGCTTATCGGGGAGAGGGGGCTACACCTTC
J: TRBJ1-5; size: few; D: TRBD1; V: TRBV19; CDR3: CASSFGTGPQPQHF; DNA: TGTGCCAGTAGTTTCGGGACAGGGCCCCAGCCCCAGCATTTT
J: TRBJ2-5; size: -; D: TRBD1; V: TRBV9; CDR3: CASSGDREETQYF; DNA: TGTGCCAGCAGCGGCGACAGGGAAGAGACCCAGTACTTC
J: TRBJ2-3; size: -; D: TRBD2; V: TRBV6-6; CDR3: CASSPNPGLAASTDTQYF; DNA: TGTGCCAGCAGTCCGAATCCGGGACTAGCGGCTAGCACAGATACGCAGTATTTT
J: TRBJ1-2; size: -; D: -; V: TRBV3-1; CDR3: CASSQRQYGYTF; DNA: TGTGCCAGCAGCCAAAGACAGTATGGCTACACCTTC
J: TRBJ2-3; size: few; D: TRBD2; V: TRBV4-3; CDR3: CASSQEGLGVTDTQYF; DNA: TGCGCCAGCAGCCAAGAGGGACTAGGAGTAACAGATACGCAGTATTTT
J: TRBJ2-7; size: few; D: -; V: TRBV29-1; CDR3: CSVEDKVRDEQYF; DNA: TGCAGCGTTGAAGATAAGGTCAGAGACGAGCAGTACTTC
J: TRBJ1-2; size: -; D: TRBD1; V: TRBV6-2/TRBV6-3; CDR3: CASQPRGQEGYGYTF; DNA: TGTGCCAGCCAACCACGCGGACAGGAGGGTTATGGCTACACCTTC
J: TRBJ1-4; size: -; D: -; V: TRBV24-1; CDR3: CATSELPGEKLFF; DNA: TGTGCCACCAGTGAACTTCCAGGTGAAAAACTGTTTTTT
J: TRBJ2-5; size: -; D: TRBD2; V: TRBV20-1; CDR3: CSASGLGLAGQAETQYF; DNA: TGCAGTGCTAGTGGCCTCGGCCTAGCGGGGCAGGCGGAGACCCAGTACTTC
J: TRBJ2-7; size: -; D: -; V: TRBV24-1; CDR3: CATSPRGRETYEQYF; DNA: TGTGCCACCAGCCCGCGGGGCAGGGAAACCTACGAGCAGTACTTC
J: TRBJ2-3; size: few; D: -; V: TRBV5-6; CDR3: CASSFNADTQYF; DNA: TGTGCCAGCAGCTTTAACGCAGATACGCAGTATTTT
J: TRBJ2-1; size: -; D: TRBD1; V: TRBV27; CDR3: CASSSPGQGGNEQFF; DNA: TGTGCCAGCAGTTCCCCGGGACAGGGAGGTAATGAGCAGTTCTTC
J: TRBJ1-1; size: few; D: -; V: TRBV20-1; CDR3: CSASFGAGDTEAFF; DNA: TGCAGTGCTAGTTTTGGGGCTGGGGACACTGAAGCTTTCTTT
J: TRBJ1-1; size: -; D: TRBD1; V: TRBV7-9; CDR3: CASSLNRGNTEAFF; DNA: TGTGCCAGCAGCTTAAACAGGGGTAACACTGAAGCTTTCTTT
J: TRBJ1-2; size: -; D: -; V: TRBV5-6; CDR3: CASSSGGQPYGYTF; DNA: TGTGCCAGCAGTTCCGGCGGGCAGCCCTATGGCTACACCTTC
J: TRBJ2-1; size: few; D: TRBD2; V: TRBV2; CDR3: CASIRSGASYNEQFF; DNA: TGTGCCAGCATTAGAAGCGGGGCGTCCTACAATGAGCAGTTCTTC
J: TRBJ1-2; size: many; D: -; V: TRBV12-3/TRBV12-4; CDR3: CASRYNAGNGYTF; DNA: TGTGCCAGCAGATACAACGCAGGGAATGGCTACACCTTC
J: TRBJ2-4; size: few; D: -; V: TRBV19; CDR3: CASSVFGIQYF; DNA: TGTGCCAGTTCAGTCTTCGGCATTCAGTACTTC
J: TRBJ1-2; size: -; D: TRBD1; V: TRBV7-3; CDR3: CASSLRRDRGHYGYTF; DNA: TGTGCCAGCAGCTTAAGGAGGGACAGGGGCCACTATGGCTACACCTTC
J: TRBJ1-6; size: -; D: TRBD1; V: TRBV7-6; CDR3: CASSLVQGVSPLHF; DNA: TGTGCCAGCAGCTTAGTACAGGGGGTTTCACCCCTCCACTTT
J: TRBJ2-1; size: -; D: -; V: TRBV19; CDR3: CASSIGAGPYNEQFF; DNA: TGTGCCAGTAGTATAGGAGCGGGCCCCTACAATGAGCAGTTCTTC
J: TRBJ2-6; size: -; D: -; V: TRBV24-1; CDR3: CATSDQGGGANVLTF; DNA: TGTGCCACCAGTGACCAGGGGGGTGGGGCCAACGTCCTGACTTTC
J: TRBJ2-7; size: few; D: TRBD2; V: TRBV7-2; CDR3: CASSETLFLADPRGYEQYF; DNA: TGTGCCAGCAGCGAAACCCTTTTTCTAGCGGATCCTAGGGGCTACGAGCAGTACTTC
J: TRBJ1-4; size: -; D: -; V: TRBV7-2; CDR3: CASSLGSRGEKLFF; DNA: TGTGCCAGCAGCTTAGGGTCGAGGGGGGAAAAACTGTTTTTT
J: TRBJ1-2; size: -; D: -; V: TRBV25-1; CDR3: CASTPGTEYGYTF; DNA: TGTGCCAGCACTCCGGGGACGGAGTATGGCTACACCTTC